This paragraph reports one TCR beta chain. An end of the junction does not agree with germline; a read error may underlie this. This entry is derived from a study of Ad26.COV2.S vaccination and SARS-CoV-2 variants. Treatment indicated: over 15 received Ad26.COV2.S at low or high dose, single or two shots; 5 received placebo; per-sample allocation not given. The investigators took samples on day 63 after the first vaccine or placebo injection. Donation was by an adult aged 18-55 years who was in Boston. The CDR3 extends over 13 amino acids. Germline assignment: CDR1 LGHDT and CDR2 YNNKEL (reference sequence). Clones were read by immunoSEQ multiplex PCR, and TCRdb kept only the in-frame ones, dropping some. The profile covers roughly 700,000 clones, with about 89% appearing a single time and nearly 1.5% taken by the ten largest.

The TCR was taken from a person between 18 and 60 years old who received the Ad26.COV2.S COVID-19 vaccine or a placebo. The source material was peripheral blood, sampled in a trial of Ad26.COV2.S vaccine versus placebo. The chain links TRBV3-1 (or the pseudogene TRBV3-2) to TRBJ2-7; weak D call: TRBD2 (6 bases). This chain's CDR3 is CASSRGTSHEQYF. The DNA of the CDR3 is TGTGCCAGCAGCCGCGGGACCTCCCACGAGCAGTACTTC.